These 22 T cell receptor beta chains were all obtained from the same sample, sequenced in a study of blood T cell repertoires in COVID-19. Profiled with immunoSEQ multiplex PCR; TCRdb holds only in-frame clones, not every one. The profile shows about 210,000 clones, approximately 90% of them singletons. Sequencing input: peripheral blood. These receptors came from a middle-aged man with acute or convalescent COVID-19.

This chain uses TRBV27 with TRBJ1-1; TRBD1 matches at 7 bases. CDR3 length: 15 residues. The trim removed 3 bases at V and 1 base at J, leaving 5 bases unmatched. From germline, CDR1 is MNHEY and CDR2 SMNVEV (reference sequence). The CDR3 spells CASSLFPGGNTEAFF. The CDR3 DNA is TGTGCCAGCAGTTTGTTTCCAGGGGGGAACACTGAAGCTTTCTTT.

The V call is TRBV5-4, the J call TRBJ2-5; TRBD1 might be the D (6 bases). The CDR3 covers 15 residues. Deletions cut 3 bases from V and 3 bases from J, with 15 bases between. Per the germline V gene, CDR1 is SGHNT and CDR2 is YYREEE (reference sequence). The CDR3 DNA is TGTGCCAGCAGCTCCAAGGCAGGGGCGGAAGAGACCCAGTACTTC. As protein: CASSSKAGAEETQYF. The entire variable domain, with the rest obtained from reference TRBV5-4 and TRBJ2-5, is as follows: ETGVTQSPTHLIKTRGQQVTLRCSSQSGHNTVSWYQQALGQGPQFIFQYYREEENGRGNFPPRFSGLQFPNYSSELNVNALELDDSALYLCASSSKAGAEETQYFGPGTRLLVL.

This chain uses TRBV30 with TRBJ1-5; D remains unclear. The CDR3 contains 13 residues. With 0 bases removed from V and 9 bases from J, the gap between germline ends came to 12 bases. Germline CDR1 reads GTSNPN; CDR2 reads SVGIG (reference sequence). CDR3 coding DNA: TGTGCCTGGAGTGTGGCGGGTTCAGGGCCCCAGCATTTT. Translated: CAWSVAGSGPQHF.

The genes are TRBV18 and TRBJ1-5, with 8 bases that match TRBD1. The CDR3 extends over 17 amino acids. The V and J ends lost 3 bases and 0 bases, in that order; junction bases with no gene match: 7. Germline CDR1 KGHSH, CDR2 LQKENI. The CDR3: CASSPATGESSNQPQHF. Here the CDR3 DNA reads TGTGCCAGCTCACCGGCGACAGGGGAAAGTAGCAATCAGCCCCAGCATTTT.

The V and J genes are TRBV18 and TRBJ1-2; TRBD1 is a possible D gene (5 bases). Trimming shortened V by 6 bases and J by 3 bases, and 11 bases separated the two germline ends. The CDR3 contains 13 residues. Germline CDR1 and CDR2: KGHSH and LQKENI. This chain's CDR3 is CASSRGGDYGYTF. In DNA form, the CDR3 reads TGTGCCAGCTCTAGGGGTGGAGACTATGGCTACACCTTC.

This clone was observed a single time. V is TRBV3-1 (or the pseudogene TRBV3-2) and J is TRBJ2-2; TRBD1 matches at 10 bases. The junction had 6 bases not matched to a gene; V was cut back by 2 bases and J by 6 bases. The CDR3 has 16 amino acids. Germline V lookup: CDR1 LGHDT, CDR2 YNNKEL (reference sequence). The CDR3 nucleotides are TGTGCCAGCAGCCAAAGCGGGACAGGGGTACCCGGGGAGCTGTTTTTT. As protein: CASSQSGTGVPGELFF.

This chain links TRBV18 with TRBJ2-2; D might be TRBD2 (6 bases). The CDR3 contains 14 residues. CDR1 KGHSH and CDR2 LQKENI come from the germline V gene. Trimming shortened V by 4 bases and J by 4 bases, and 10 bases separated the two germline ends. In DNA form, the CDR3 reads TGTGCCAGCTCACGACTAGAGGTCACCGGGGAGCTGTTTTTT. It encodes CASSRLEVTGELFF.

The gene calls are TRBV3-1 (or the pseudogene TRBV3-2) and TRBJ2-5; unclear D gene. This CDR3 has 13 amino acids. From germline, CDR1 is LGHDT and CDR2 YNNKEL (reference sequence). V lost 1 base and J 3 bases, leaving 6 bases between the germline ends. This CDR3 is CASSQVNKETQYF. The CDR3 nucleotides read TGTGCCAGCAGCCAAGTAAACAAAGAGACCCAGTACTTC.

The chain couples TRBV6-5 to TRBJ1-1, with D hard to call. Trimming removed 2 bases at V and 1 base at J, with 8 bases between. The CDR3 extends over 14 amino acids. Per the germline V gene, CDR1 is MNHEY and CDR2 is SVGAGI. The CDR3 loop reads CASSYQTTNTEAFF. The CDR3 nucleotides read TGTGCCAGCAGTTACCAGACAACGAACACTGAAGCTTTCTTT.

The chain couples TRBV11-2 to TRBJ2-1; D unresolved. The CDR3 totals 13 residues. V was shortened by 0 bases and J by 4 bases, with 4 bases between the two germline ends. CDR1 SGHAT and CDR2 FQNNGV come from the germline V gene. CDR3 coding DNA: TGTGCCAGCAGCTTAGACAGATACAATGAGCAGTTCTTC. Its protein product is CASSLDRYNEQFF.

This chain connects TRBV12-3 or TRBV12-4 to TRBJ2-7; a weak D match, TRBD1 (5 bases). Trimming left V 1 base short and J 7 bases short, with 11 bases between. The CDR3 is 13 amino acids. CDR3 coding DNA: TGTGCCAGCAGTTTAGATCAGGGTTTGGAGCAGTACTTC. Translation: CASSLDQGLEQYF.

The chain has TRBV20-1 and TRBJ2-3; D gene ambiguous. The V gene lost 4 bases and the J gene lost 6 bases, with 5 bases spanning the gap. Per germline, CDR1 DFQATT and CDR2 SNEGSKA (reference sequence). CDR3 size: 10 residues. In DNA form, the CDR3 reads TGCAGTGCTATCTCGGATACGCAGTATTTT. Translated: CSAISDTQYF.

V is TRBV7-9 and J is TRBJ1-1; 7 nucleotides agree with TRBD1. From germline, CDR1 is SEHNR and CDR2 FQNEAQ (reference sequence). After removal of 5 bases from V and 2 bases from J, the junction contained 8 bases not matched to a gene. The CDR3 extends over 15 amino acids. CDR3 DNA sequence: TGTGCCAGCAGCGGCCGAGGGACAGCCAACACTGAAGCTTTCTTT. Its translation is CASSGRGTANTEAFF.

CDR3 nucleotides: TGCGCCAGCAGCTTGACCCCGGGACAGGGCACTCCCCAGCATTTT. Translating gives CASSLTPGQGTPQHF. The rearrangement joins TRBV5-1 to TRBJ1-5; TRBD1 matches 9 bases. The CDR3 is 15 amino acids. Trimming took 1 base from V and 10 from J; bases not matched to a gene: 9. The germline gives CDR1 SGHRS, CDR2 YFSETQ. Complete variable domain (other parts from reference TRBV5-1 and TRBJ1-5): KAGVTQTPRYLIKTRGQQVTLSCSPISGHRSVSWYQQTPGQGLQFLFEYFSETQRNKGNFPGRFSGRQFSNSRSEMNVSTLELGDSALYLCASSLTPGQGTPQHFGDGTRLSIL.

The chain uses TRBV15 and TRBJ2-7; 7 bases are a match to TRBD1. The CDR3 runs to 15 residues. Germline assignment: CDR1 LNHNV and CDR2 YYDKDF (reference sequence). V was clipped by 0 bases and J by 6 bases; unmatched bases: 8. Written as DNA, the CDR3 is TGTGCCACCAGCAGAGAGAAACAGGGGACCTTCGAGCAGTACTTC. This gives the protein CATSREKQGTFEQYF. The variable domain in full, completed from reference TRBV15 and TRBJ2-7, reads DAMVIQNPRYQVTQFGKPVTLSCSQTLNHNVMYWYQQKSSQAPKLLFHYYDKDFNNEADTPDNFQSRRPNTSFCFLDIRSPGLGDTAMYLCATSREKQGTFEQYFGPGTRLTVT.

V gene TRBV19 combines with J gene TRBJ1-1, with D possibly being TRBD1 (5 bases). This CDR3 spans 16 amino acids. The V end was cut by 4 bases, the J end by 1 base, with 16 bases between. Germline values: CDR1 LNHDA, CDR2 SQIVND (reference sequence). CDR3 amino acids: CASSTTQVWKNTEAFF. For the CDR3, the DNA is TGTGCCAGTAGTACAACACAGGTCTGGAAGAACACTGAAGCTTTCTTT.

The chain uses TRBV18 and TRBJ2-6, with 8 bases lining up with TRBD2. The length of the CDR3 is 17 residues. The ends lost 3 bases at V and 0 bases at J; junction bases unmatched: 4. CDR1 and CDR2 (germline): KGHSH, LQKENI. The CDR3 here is CASSPPGGGSGANVLTF. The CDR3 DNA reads TGTGCCAGCTCACCCCCCGGGGGGGGCTCTGGGGCCAACGTCCTGACTTTC.

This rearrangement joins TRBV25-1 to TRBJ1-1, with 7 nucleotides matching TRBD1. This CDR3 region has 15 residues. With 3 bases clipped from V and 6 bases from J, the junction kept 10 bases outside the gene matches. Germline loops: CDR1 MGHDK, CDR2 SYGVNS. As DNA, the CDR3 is TGTGCCAGCAGTGACCCCTCCGGACAGGTCCCTGAAGCTTTCTTT. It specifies CASSDPSGQVPEAFF.

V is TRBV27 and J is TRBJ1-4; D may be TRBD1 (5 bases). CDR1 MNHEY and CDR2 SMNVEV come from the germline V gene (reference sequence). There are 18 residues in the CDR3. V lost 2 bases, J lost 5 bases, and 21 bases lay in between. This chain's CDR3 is CASSLRPAGMSENEKLFF. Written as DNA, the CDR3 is TGTGCCAGCAGTTTACGGCCGGCAGGGATGAGTGAGAATGAAAAACTGTTTTTT.

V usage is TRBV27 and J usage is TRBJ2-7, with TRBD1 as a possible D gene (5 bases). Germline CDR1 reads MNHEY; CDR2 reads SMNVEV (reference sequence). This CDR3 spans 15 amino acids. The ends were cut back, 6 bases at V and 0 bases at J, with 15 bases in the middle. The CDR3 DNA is TGTGCCAGCAGACCTTCCCGACAGATCTCCTACGAGCAGTACTTC. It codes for CASRPSRQISYEQYF.

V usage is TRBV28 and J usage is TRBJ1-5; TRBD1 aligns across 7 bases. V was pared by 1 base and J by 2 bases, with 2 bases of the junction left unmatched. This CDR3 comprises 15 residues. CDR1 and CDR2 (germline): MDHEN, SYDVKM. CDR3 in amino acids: CASSLSGQGNQPQHF. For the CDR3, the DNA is TGTGCCAGCAGTTTATCCGGACAGGGCAATCAGCCCCAGCATTTT.

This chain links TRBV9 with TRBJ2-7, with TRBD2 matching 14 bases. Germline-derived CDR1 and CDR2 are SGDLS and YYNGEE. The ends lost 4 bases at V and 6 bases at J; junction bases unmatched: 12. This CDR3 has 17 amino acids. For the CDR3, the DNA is TGTGCCAGCAGCCCCTACGGGACTAGCGGGAGCCACCCCGAGCAGTACTTC. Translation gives CASSPYGTSGSHPEQYF. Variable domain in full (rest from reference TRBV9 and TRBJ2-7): DSGVTQTPKHLITATGQRVTLRCSPRSGDLSVYWYQQSLDQGLQFLIQYYNGEERAKGNILERFSAQQFPDLHSELNLSSLELGDSALYFCASSPYGTSGSHPEQYFGPGTRLTVT.